The T cell receptor beta chain described here comes from a study of regulatory T cells in long-lasting Graves disease. With iRepertoire HTBI primers and Arm-PCR of CDR3 regions, TCR beta libraries were built. TCRdb itself ran the multiplex PCR reads through MiXCR, one entry per CDR3 protein. This sample carries about 620,000 distinct CDR3 sequences, 15% to 20% of them seen once, and the ten largest clones take around 19%. This clonotype was counted ten times or more. The CDR3 sequence is 16 residues long. V gave up 4 bases and J gave up 5 bases; unmatched junction bases: 6. Germline lookup yields CDR1 KGHSH and CDR2 LQKENI. Noted time point: newly diagnosed GD, antithyroid drugs for less than 3 months. The authors made the TCR library using RNA they extracted from PBMCs. In addition, the sample was reused for a study of T cells in Graves' hyperthyroidism and ophthalmopathy. Per that study: In the blood, most expanded thyroid clonotypes above 0.001 appeared as well.

The TCR sequence derives from a woman in her 30s with Graves disease. Source: peripheral blood mononuclear cells (PBMCs), taken at new diagnosis, from a patient treated with antithyroid drugs. The chain is built from TRBV18 and TRBJ2-1; TRBD2 agrees at 12 bases. CDR3 bases: TGTGCCAGCTCACGGTCTAGCGGGAGGGTCGACAATGAGCAGTTCTTC. It codes for CASSRSSGRVDNEQFF. Using reference TRBV18 and TRBJ2-1 for the parts outside the CDR3, the full variable domain is NAGVMQNPRHLVRRRGQEARLRCSPMKGHSHVYWYRQLPEEGLKFMVYLQKENIIDESGMPKERFSAEFPKEGPSILRIQQVVRGDSAAYFCASSRSSGRVDNEQFFGPGTRLTVL.